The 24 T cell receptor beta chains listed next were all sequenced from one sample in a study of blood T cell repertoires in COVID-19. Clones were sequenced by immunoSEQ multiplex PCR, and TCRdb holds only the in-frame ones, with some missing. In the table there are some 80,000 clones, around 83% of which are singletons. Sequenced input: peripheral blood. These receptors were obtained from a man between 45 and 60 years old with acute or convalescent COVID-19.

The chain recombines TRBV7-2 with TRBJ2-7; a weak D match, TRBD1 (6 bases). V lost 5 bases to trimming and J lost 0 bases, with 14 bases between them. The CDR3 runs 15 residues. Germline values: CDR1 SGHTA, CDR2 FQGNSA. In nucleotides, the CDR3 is TGTGCCAGCAGCCCCCCGGGACAACTCTCCTACGAGCAGTACTTC. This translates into CASSPPGQLSYEQYF.

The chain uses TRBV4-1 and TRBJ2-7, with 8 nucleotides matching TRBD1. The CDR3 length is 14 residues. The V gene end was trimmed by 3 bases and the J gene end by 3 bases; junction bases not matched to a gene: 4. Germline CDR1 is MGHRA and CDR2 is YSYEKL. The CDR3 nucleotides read TGCGCCAGCAGCCAGGGACAGGCAGGCTACGAGCAGTACTTC. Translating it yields CASSQGQAGYEQYF.

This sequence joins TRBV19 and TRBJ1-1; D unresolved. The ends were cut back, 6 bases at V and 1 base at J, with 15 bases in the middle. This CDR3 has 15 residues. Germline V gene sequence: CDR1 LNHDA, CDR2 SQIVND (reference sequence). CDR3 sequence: CASSPRPRGNTEAFF. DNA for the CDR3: TGTGCCAGTAGCCCCCGGCCGCGAGGGAACACTGAAGCTTTCTTT.

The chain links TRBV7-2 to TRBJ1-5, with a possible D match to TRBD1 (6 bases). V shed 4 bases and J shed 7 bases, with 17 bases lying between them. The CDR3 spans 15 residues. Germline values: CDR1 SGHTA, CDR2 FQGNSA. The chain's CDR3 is CASSSYLWGHQPQHF. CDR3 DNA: TGTGCCAGCAGCTCCTACCTATGGGGGCACCAGCCCCAGCATTTT. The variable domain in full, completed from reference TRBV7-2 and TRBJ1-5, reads GAGVSQSPSNKVTEKGKDVELRCDPISGHTALYWYRQSLGQGLEFLIYFQGNSAPDKSGLPSDRFSAERTGGSVSTLTIQRTQQEDSAVYLCASSSYLWGHQPQHFGDGTRLSIL.

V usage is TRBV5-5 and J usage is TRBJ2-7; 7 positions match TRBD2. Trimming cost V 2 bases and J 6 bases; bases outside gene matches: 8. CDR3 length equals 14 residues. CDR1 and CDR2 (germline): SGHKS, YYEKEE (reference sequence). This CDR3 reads CASSLSMGGGEQYF. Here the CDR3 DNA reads TGTGCCAGCAGCTTAAGCATGGGCGGGGGCGAGCAGTACTTC.

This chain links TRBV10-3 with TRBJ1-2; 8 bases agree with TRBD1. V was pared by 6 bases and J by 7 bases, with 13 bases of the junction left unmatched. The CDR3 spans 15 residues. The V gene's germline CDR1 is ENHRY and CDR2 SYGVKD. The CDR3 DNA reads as TGTGCCATCAGCCCGCCGACAGGGGTGGTTTCTGGCTACACCTTC. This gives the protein CAISPPTGVVSGYTF.

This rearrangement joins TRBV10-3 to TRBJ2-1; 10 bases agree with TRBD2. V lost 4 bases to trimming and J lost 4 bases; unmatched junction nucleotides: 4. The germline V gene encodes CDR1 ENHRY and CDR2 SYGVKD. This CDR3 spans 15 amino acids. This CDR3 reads CAISASGGAYNEQFF. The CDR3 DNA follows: TGTGCCATCAGTGCGAGCGGGGGGGCTTACAATGAGCAGTTCTTC.

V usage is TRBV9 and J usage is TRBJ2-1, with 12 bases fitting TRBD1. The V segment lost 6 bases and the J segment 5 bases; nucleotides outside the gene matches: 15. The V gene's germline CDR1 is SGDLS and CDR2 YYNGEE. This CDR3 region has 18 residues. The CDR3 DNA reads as TGTGCCAGCACCCCGGGACAGGGGGCGTTTCGGGGGCACAATGAGCAGTTCTTC. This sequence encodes CASTPGQGAFRGHNEQFF. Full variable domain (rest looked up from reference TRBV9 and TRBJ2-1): DSGVTQTPKHLITATGQRVTLRCSPRSGDLSVYWYQQSLDQGLQFLIQYYNGEERAKGNILERFSAQQFPDLHSELNLSSLELGDSALYFCASTPGQGAFRGHNEQFFGPGTRLTVL.

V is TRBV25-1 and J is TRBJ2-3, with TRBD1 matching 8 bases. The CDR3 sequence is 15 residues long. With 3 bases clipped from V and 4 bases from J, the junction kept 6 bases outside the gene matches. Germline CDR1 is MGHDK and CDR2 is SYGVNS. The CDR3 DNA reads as TGTGCCAGCAGTGACACGGACAGGGTTTCAGATACGCAGTATTTT. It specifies CASSDTDRVSDTQYF.

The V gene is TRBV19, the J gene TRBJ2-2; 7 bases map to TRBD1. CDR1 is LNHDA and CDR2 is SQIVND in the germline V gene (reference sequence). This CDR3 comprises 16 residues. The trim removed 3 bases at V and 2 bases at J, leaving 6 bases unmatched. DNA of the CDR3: TGTGCCAGTAGTATGACAGGGAAGATTAACACCGGGGAGCTGTTTTTT. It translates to CASSMTGKINTGELFF.

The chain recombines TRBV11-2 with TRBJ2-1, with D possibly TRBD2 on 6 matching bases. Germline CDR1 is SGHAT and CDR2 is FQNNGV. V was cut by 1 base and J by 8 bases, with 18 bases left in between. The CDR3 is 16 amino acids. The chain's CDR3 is CASSLVSAGTFDEQFF. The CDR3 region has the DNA TGTGCCAGCAGCTTAGTTTCAGCGGGCACCTTCGATGAGCAGTTCTTC.

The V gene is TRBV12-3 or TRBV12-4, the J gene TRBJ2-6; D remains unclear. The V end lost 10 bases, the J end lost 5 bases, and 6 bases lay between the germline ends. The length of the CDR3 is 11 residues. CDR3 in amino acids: CAIFWANVLTF. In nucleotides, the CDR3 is TGTGCCATCTTTTGGGCCAACGTCCTGACTTTC.

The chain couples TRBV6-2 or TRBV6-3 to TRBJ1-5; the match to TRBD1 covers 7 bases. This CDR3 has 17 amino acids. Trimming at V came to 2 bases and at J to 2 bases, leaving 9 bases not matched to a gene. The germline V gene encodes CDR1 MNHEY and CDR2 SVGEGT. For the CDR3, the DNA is TGTGCCAGCAGTTACGCTTTCGACAGGGTCCGCAATCAGCCCCAGCATTTT. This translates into CASSYAFDRVRNQPQHF.

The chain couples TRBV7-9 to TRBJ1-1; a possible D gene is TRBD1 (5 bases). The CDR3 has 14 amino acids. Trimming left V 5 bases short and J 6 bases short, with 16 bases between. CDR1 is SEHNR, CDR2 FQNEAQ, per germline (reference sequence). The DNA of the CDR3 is TGTGCCAGCAGCCATTCGGGGGGGACCGCTGAAGCTTTCTTT. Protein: CASSHSGGTAEAFF.

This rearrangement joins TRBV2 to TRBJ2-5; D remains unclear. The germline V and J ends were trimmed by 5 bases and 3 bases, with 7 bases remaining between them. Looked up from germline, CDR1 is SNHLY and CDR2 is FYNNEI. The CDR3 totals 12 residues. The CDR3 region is CASSLAEETQYF. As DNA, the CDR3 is TGTGCCAGCAGTCTGGCGGAAGAGACCCAGTACTTC.

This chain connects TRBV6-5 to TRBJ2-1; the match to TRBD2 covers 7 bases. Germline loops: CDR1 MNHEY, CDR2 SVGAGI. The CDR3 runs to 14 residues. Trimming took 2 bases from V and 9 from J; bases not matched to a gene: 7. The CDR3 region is CASSYERRGSEQFF. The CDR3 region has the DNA TGTGCCAGCAGTTACGAGCGGCGGGGGAGTGAGCAGTTCTTC.

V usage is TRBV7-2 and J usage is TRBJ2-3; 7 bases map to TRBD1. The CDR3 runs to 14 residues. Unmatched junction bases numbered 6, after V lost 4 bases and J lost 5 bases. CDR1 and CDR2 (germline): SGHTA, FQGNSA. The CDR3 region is CASSSGTARDTQYF. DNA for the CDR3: TGTGCCAGCAGCTCGGGGACAGCACGAGATACGCAGTATTTT.

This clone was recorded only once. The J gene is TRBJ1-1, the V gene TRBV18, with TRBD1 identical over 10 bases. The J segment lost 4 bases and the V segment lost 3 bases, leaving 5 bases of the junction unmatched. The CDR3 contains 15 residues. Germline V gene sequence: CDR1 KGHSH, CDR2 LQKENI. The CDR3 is CASSPRTGGITEAFF. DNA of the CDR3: TGTGCCAGCTCACCGAGGACAGGGGGGATCACTGAAGCTTTCTTT.

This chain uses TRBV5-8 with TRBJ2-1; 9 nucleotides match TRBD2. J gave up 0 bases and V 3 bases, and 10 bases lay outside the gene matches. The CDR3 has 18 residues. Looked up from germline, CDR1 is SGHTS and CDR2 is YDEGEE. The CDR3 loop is CASSSGLAGGSSYNEQFF. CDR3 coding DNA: TGTGCCAGCAGCTCGGGACTAGCTGGGGGGAGCTCCTACAATGAGCAGTTCTTC.

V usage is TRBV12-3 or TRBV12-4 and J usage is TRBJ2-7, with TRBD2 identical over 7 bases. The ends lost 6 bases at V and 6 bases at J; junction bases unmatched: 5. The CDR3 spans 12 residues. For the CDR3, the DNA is TGTGCCAGCAGCCCCTCGGGGGGCGAGCAGTACTTC. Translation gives CASSPSGGEQYF.

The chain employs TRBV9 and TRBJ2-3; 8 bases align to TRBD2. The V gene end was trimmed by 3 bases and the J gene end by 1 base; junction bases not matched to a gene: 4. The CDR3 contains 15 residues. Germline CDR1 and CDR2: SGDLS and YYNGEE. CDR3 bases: TGTGCCAGCAGCGCACTACTAGCGGGCACAGATACGCAGTATTTT. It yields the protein CASSALLAGTDTQYF.

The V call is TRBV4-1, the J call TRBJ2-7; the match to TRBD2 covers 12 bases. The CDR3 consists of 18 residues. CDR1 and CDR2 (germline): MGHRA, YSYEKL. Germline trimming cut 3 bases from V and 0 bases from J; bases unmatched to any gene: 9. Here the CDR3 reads CASSQGRLAGANSYEQYF. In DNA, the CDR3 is TGCGCCAGCAGCCAGGGGAGACTAGCGGGAGCCAACTCCTACGAGCAGTACTTC.

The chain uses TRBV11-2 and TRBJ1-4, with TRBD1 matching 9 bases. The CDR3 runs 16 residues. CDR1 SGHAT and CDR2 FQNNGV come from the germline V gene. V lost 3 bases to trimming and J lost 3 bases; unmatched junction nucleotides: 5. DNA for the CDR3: TGTGCCAGCAGCTTGGGGACAGGGACAGCTAATGAAAAACTGTTTTTT. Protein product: CASSLGTGTANEKLFF.

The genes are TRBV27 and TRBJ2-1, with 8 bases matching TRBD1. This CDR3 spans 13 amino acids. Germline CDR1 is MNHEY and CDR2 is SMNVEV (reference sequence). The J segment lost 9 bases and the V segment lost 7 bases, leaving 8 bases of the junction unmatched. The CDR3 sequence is CASKDRVLGEQFF. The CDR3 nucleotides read TGTGCCAGCAAGGACAGGGTGTTAGGTGAGCAGTTCTTC.